This TCR beta chain was retrieved from a study of T-cell memory formation after mild COVID-19. The wider study: TCR clusters showed largely donor specificity.

This clonotype was seen repeatedly, ten times or more. Its specificity is unknown. General study findings and limits: Clones which contracted sat mainly in CM and EM if CD4+, and in EMRA if CD8+. The appearance of some responding clones in pre-infection memory suggested that cross-reactive memory joined.

The length of the CDR3 is 14 residues. V lost 2 bases and J 0 bases, leaving 7 bases between the germline ends. A 5'RACE reaction primed in the constant segment made cDNA libraries of TCR alpha and TCR beta, and these carried sample barcodes and UMIs. TCRdb independently ran MiXCR on the 5' RACE reads; one entry per CDR3 protein. The repertoire holds just over 60,000 distinct CDR3 sequences, with around 10% as singletons. The sample comprised PBMCs or a T cell subset sorted from them (not recorded which). The TCR was taken from a man aged 18 to 29 who had mild COVID-19 (a few samples of this study predate the infection). Cell type and time point are not known. The chain joins TRBV12-3 or TRBV12-4 to TRBJ1-1, with no clear D. For the CDR3, the DNA is TGTGCCAGCAGTTTAAGGGTTTTGAACACTGAAGCTTTCTTT. Translation gives CASSLRVLNTEAFF.